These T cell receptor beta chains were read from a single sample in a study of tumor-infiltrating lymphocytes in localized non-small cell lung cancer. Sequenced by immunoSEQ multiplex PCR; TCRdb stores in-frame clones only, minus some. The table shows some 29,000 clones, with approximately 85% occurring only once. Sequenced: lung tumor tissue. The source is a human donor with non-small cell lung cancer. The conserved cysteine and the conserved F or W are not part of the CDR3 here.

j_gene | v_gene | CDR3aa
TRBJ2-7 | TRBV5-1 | ASAELSSYEQY
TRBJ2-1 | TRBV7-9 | ASSLVGAGPYNEQF
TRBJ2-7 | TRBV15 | ATSRGDRTYEQY
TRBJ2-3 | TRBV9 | ASSVGTWGTDTQY
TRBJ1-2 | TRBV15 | ATSRPRGTGVGYT
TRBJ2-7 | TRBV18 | ASSPEQVSSYEQY
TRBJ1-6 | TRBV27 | ASSLWQGSSSYNSPLH
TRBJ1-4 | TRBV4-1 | ASSSPRDPTGEKLF
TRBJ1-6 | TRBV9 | ASSVATNSPLH
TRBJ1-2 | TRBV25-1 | ASSGTVYGYT
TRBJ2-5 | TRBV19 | ASRYRGRYQETQY
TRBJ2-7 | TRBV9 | ASSVAGVEQY